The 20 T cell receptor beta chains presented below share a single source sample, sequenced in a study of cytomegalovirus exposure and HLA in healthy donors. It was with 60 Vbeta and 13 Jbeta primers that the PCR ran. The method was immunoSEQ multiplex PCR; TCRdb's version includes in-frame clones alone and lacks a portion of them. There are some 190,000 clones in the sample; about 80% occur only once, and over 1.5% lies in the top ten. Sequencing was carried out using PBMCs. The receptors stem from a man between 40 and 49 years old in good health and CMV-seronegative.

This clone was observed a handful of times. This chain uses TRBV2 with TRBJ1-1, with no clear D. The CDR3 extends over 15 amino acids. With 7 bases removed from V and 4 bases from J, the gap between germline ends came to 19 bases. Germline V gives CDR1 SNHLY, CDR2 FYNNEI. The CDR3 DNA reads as TGTGCCAGCAAGGTGGGAGGTCGACCGAGCACTGAAGCTTTCTTT. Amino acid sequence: CASKVGGRPSTEAFF.

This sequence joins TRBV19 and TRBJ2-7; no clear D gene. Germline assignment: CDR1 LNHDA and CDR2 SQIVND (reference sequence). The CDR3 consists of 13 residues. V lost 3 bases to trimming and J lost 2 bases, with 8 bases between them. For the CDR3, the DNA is TGTGCCAGTAGTATGTACAATACCTACGAGCAGTACTTC. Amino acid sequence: CASSMYNTYEQYF. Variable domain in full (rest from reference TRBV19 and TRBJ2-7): DGGITQSPKYLFRKEGQNVTLSCEQNLNHDAMYWYRQDPGQGLRLIYYSQIVNDFQKGDIAEGYSVSREKKESFPLTVTSAQKNPTAFYLCASSMYNTYEQYFGPGTRLTVT.

The DNA of the CDR3 is TGTGCCAGCAGCTTGGAACCCGGGACAGGGGGAGCAGATACGCAGTATTTT. Protein sequence: CASSLEPGTGGADTQYF. V usage is TRBV5-6 and J usage is TRBJ2-3, with 11 bases fitting TRBD1. Germline V gives CDR1 SGHDT, CDR2 YYEEEE. The CDR3 spans 17 residues. Losses at the gene ends were 0 bases for V and 4 bases for J; bases not matched to a gene: 7.

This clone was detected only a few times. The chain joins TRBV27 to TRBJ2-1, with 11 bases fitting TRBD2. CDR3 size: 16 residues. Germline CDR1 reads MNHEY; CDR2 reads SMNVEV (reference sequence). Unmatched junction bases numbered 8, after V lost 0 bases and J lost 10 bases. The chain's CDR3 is CASSLSLLAGVEEQFF. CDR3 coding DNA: TGTGCCAGCAGTTTATCCTTACTAGCGGGAGTCGAGGAGCAGTTCTTC.

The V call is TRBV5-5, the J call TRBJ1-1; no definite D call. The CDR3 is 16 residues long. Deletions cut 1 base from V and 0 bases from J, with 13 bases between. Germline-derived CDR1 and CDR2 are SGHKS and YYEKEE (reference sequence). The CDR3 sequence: CASSLTGARMNTEAFF. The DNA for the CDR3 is TGTGCCAGCAGCTTGACCGGAGCAAGAATGAACACTGAAGCTTTCTTT.

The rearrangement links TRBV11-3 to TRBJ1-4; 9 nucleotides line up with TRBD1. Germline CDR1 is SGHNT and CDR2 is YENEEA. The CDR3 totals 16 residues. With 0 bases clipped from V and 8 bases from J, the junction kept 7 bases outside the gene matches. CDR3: CASSLDSGTGMEKLFF. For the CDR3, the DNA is TGTGCCAGCAGCTTAGATTCCGGGACAGGGATGGAAAAACTGTTTTTT.

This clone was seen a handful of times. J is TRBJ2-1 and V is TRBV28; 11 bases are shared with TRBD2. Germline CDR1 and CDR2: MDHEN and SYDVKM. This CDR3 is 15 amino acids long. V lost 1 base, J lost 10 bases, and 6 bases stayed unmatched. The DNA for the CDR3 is TGTGCCAGCAGTTTATTAACTAGCGGGAGTGGCGAGCAGTTCTTC. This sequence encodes CASSLLTSGSGEQFF. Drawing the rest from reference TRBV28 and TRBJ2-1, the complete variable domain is DVKVTQSSRYLVKRTGEKVFLECVQDMDHENMFWYRQDPGLGLRLIYFSYDVKMKEKGDIPEGYSVSREKKERFSLILESASTNQTSMYLCASSLLTSGSGEQFFGPGTRLTVL.

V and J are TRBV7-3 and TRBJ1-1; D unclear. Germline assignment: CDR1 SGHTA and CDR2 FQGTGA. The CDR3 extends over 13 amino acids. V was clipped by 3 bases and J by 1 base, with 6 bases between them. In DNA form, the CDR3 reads TGTGCCAGCAGCTTTTCGGGGAACACTGAAGCTTTCTTT. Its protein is CASSFSGNTEAFF.

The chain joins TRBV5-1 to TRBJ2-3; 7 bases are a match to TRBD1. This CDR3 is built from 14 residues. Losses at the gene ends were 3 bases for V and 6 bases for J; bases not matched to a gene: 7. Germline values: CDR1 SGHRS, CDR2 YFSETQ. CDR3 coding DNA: TGCGCCAGCAGCTCTTCGACAGGGTCGGATACGCAGTATTTT. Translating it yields CASSSSTGSDTQYF.

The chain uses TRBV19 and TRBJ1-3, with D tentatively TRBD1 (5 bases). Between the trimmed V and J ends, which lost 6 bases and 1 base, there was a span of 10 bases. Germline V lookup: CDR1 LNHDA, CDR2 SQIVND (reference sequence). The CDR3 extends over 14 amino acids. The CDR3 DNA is TGTGCCAGTAGACCCGCAGGGTCTGGAAACACCATATATTTT. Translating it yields CASRPAGSGNTIYF.

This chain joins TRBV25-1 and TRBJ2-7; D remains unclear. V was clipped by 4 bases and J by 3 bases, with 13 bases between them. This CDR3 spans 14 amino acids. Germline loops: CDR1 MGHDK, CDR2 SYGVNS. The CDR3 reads CASSVFSEIYEQYF. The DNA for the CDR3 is TGTGCCAGCAGTGTGTTTTCGGAGATCTACGAGCAGTACTTC.

As DNA, the CDR3 is TGTGCCAGCAGCGTAGTGGAGGGATTGACTGAAGCTTTCTTT. Encoded protein: CASSVVEGLTEAFF. This chain links TRBV9 with TRBJ1-1, with D unclear. Per the germline V gene, CDR1 is SGDLS and CDR2 is YYNGEE. This CDR3 contains 14 residues. Trimming took 0 bases from V and 5 from J, leaving 11 bases between them. Full variable domain (missing parts from reference TRBV9 and TRBJ1-1): DSGVTQTPKHLITATGQRVTLRCSPRSGDLSVYWYQQSLDQGLQFLIQYYNGEERAKGNILERFSAQQFPDLHSELNLSSLELGDSALYFCASSVVEGLTEAFFGQGTRLTVV.

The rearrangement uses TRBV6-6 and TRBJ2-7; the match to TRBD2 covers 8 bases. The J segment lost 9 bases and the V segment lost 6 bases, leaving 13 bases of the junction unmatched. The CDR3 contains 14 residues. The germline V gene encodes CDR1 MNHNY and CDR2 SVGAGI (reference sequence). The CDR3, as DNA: TGTGCCAGCAGGCCCGGGGGGGGTAAACTCGGGCAGTACTTC. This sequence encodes CASRPGGGKLGQYF.

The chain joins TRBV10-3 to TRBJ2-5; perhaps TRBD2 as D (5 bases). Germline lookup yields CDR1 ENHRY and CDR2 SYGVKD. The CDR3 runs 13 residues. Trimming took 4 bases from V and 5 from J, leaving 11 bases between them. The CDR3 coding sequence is TGTGCCATCAGTGCGAGGGAGAAGGAGACCCAGTACTTC. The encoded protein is CAISAREKETQYF.

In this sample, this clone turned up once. CDR3 residues: CASSGGTNTGELFF. The CDR3 DNA follows: TGTGCCAGCAGCGGGGGGACGAACACCGGGGAGCTGTTTTTT. The rearrangement links TRBV21-1 to TRBJ2-2; TRBD2 was called by the table and not checked on the DNA. TRBV21-1 is termed a pseudogene. CDR3 size: 14 residues.

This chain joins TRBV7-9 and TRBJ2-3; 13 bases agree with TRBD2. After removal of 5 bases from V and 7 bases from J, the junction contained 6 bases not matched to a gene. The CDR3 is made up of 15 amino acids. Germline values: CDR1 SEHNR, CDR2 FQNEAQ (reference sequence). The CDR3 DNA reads TGTGCCAGCAGCCCTACTAGCGGGGGGGCTTATACGCAGTATTTT. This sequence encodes CASSPTSGGAYTQYF. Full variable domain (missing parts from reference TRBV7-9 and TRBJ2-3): DTGVSQNPRHKITKRGQNVTFRCDPISEHNRLYWYRQTLGQGPEFLTYFQNEAQLEKSRLLSDRFSAERPKGSFSTLEIQRTEQGDSAMYLCASSPTSGGAYTQYFGPGTRLTVL.

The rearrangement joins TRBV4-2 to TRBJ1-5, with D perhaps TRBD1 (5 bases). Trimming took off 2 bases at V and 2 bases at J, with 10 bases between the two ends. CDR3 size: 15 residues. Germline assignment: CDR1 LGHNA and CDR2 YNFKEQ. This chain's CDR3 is CASSQISGGNQPQHF. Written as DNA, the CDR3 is TGTGCCAGCAGCCAAATTTCGGGGGGCAATCAGCCCCAGCATTTT.

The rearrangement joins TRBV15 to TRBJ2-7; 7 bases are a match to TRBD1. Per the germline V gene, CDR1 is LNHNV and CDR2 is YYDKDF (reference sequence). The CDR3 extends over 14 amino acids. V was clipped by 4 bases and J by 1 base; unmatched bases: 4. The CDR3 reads CATSIMTGSYEQYF. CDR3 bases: TGTGCCACCAGCATTATGACAGGGTCCTACGAGCAGTACTTC.

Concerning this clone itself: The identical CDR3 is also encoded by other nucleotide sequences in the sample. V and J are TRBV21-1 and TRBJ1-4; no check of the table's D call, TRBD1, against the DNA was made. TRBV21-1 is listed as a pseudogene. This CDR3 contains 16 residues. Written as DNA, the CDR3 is TGTGCCAGCAGCAAAGGTTCAGGGGGCGCGAATGAGAAACTGTTTTTT. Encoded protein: CASSKGSGGANEKLFF.

CDR3: CASSSPSVPNTGELFF. CDR3 DNA: TGTGCCAGCAGCTCCCCTAGCGTCCCGAACACCGGGGAGCTGTTTTTT. The V call is TRBV5-4, the J call TRBJ2-2; possible D gene TRBD2, 6 bases. The V gene lost 3 bases and the J gene lost 0 bases, with 12 bases spanning the gap. This CDR3 has 16 amino acids. CDR1 is SGHNT and CDR2 is YYREEE in the germline V gene (reference sequence).